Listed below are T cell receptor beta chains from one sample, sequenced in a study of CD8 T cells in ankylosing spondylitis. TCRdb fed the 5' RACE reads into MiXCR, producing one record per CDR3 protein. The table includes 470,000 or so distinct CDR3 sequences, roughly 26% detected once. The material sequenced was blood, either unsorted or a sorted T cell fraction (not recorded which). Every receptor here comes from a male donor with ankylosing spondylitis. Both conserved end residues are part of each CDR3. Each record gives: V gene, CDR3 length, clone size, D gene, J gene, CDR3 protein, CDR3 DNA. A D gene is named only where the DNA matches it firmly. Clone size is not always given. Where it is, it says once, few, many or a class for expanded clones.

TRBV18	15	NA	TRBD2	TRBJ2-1	CASSPSSGRANEQFF	TGTGCCAGCTCACCATCCAGCGGGAGGGCGAATGAGCAGTTCTTC
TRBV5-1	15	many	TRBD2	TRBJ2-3	CASRTSGSKDDTQYF	TGCGCCAGCAGAACTAGCGGGTCCAAGGACGATACGCAGTATTTT
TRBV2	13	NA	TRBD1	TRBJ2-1	CASSPDRNNEQFF	TGTGCCAGCAGCCCGGACAGGAACAATGAGCAGTTCTTC
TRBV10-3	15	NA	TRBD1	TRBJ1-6	CAISERWTGDSPLHF	TGTGCCATCAGTGAGAGGTGGACAGGGGATTCACCCCTCCACTTT
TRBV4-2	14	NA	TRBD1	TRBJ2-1	CASSKIDRGNEQFF	TGTGCCAGCAGTAAAATCGACAGGGGCAATGAGCAGTTCTTC
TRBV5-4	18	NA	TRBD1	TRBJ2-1	CARDRDRGRFPPYNEQFF	TGTGCCAGGGACCGGGACAGGGGGCGCTTCCCACCTTACAATGAGCAGTTCTTC
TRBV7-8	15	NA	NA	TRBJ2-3	CASSLAAGYTDTQYF	TGTGCCAGCAGCTTAGCGGCGGGATACACAGATACGCAGTATTTT
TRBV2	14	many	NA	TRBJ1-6	CASTAVGDNSPLHF	TGTGCCAGCACCGCTGTGGGTGATAATTCACCCCTCCACTTT
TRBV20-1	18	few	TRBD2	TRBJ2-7	CSATTGLAGGPGINEQYF	TGCAGTGCTACCACGGGACTAGCGGGAGGGCCGGGTATCAACGAGCAGTACTTC
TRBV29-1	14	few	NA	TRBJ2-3	CSVEHQVSPDTQYF	TGCAGCGTCGAACACCAAGTCAGCCCAGATACGCAGTATTTT
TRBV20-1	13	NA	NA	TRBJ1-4	CSAARASNEKLFF	TGCAGTGCTGCCCGGGCGTCAAATGAAAAACTGTTTTTT
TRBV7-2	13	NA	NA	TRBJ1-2	CASSLAWVYGYTF	TGTGCCAGCAGCTTAGCTTGGGTCTATGGCTACACCTTC
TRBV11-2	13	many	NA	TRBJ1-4	CASNQLPNEKLFF	TGTGCCAGCAACCAACTTCCTAATGAAAAACTGTTTTTT
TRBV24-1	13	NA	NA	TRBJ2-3	CATSRPGTDTQYF	TGTGCCACCAGCCGCCCAGGCACAGATACGCAGTATTTT
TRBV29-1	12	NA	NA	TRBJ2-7	CSVGYGSYEQYF	TGCAGCGTTGGATACGGCTCCTACGAGCAGTACTTC
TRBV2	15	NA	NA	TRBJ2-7	CASSFGDRRAYEQYF	TGTGCCAGCAGTTTTGGGGACCGAAGAGCCTACGAGCAGTACTTC
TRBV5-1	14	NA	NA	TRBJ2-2	CASSEGSGTGELFF	TGCGCCAGCAGCGAAGGGTCCGGCACCGGGGAGCTGTTTTTT